These 22 T cell receptor beta chains share one sample of origin, sequenced in a study of beta chain features in type 1 diabetes. The entirety of the isolated RNA underwent reverse transcription, so expressed TCRB transcripts were sequenced. Measured with immunoSEQ multiplex PCR; TCRdb has only the in-frame clones, and not every one. The sample carries 900,000 or so clones, 17% recorded once. Source material: naive CD4+ T cells from blood. The origin of the receptors is a woman aged 18-29 years in good health.

This clone was counted between two and nine times. The chain's CDR3 is CAISTTGLAGSNEQFF. The CDR3 DNA is TGTGCCATCAGCACAACCGGACTAGCGGGCTCCAATGAGCAGTTCTTC. This sequence joins TRBV10-3 and TRBJ2-1; 11 bases agree with TRBD2. Per the germline V gene, CDR1 is ENHRY and CDR2 is SYGVKD. The CDR3 totals 16 residues. After removal of 6 bases from V and 6 bases from J, the junction contained 10 bases not matched to a gene.

The chain recombines TRBV29-1 with TRBJ2-1, with a weak D call TRBD2 (5 bases). Germline CDR1 SQVTM, CDR2 ANQGSEA. Trimming pared 7 bases from V and 5 bases from J, leaving 6 bases between. CDR3 length: 10 residues. The CDR3 loop is CSAGNNEQFF. The DNA of the CDR3 is TGCAGCGCCGGGAACAATGAGCAGTTCTTC.

This clone appeared a few times. V is TRBV18 and J is TRBJ2-1, with D perhaps TRBD2 (5 bases). Trimming left V 3 bases short and J 6 bases short, with 9 bases between. Germline-derived CDR1 and CDR2 are KGHSH and LQKENI. The CDR3 runs to 13 residues. The CDR3: CASSPPGVNEQFF. In DNA, the CDR3 is TGTGCCAGCTCACCCCCCGGGGTCAATGAGCAGTTCTTC.

A few counts support this clone. The chain combines TRBV4-3 with TRBJ2-7; D is possibly TRBD2 (6 bases). The CDR3 totals 18 residues. The V end lost 1 base, the J end lost 4 bases, and 23 bases lay between the germline ends. Germline CDR1 LGHNA, CDR2 YSLEER. CDR3 amino acids: CASSQARDGRMPPYEQYF. For the CDR3, the DNA is TGCGCCAGCAGCCAAGCTCGGGACGGGAGAATGCCTCCGTACGAGCAGTACTTC.

The chain carries TRBV28 and TRBJ2-1, with 10 bases aligning to TRBD2. Germline V gives CDR1 MDHEN, CDR2 SYDVKM. V lost 4 bases to trimming and J lost 7 bases; unmatched junction nucleotides: 7. The CDR3 runs 15 residues. This CDR3 reads CASSSLAGGGNEQFF. The CDR3 DNA is TGTGCCAGCAGTTCGTTAGCGGGAGGAGGGAATGAGCAGTTCTTC.

In regard to this clone: The sample has other DNA sequences that encode this CDR3 too. The rearrangement uses TRBV7-9 and TRBJ2-7, with D maybe TRBD2 (5 bases). The V end lost 5 bases, the J end lost 0 bases, and 11 bases lay between the germline ends. Germline V gives CDR1 SEHNR, CDR2 FQNEAQ (reference sequence). The CDR3 covers 14 residues. The CDR3 nucleotides read TGTGCCAGCAGCCTCGGACTGTACTCCTACGAGCAGTACTTC. This gives the protein CASSLGLYSYEQYF.

The V call is TRBV11-2, the J call TRBJ2-7, with D possibly TRBD1 on 6 matching bases. The CDR3 consists of 13 residues. In germline, CDR1 is SGHAT, CDR2 FQNNGV. V was pared by 5 bases and J by 3 bases, with 11 bases between. The CDR3 sequence: CASSTGTNYEQYF. CDR3 in DNA: TGTGCCAGCAGCACCGGGACAAACTACGAGCAGTACTTC.

The chain links TRBV6-1 to TRBJ1-5, with TRBD1 as a possible D gene (5 bases). This CDR3 is built from 17 residues. Germline V gene sequence: CDR1 MNHNS, CDR2 SASEGT. Trimming stripped 2 bases from V and 2 bases from J, with 16 bases between. CDR3 sequence: CASSESAGRVGNQPQHF. DNA of the CDR3: TGTGCCAGCAGTGAAAGCGCGGGCAGGGTAGGCAATCAGCCCCAGCATTTT.

The table lists this clone with a few counts. The chain combines TRBV7-2 with TRBJ1-5; TRBD1 is a possible D gene (5 bases). V lost 5 bases, J lost 3 bases, and 20 bases lay in between. CDR1 and CDR2 (germline): SGHTA, FQGNSA. The CDR3 has 17 amino acids. DNA for the CDR3: TGTGCCAGCAGCCCACAAGTGCAGGGAGGCTCCAATCAGCCCCAGCATTTT. It encodes CASSPQVQGGSNQPQHF.

This rearrangement joins TRBV7-2 to TRBJ1-2, with D possibly being TRBD1 (6 bases). Trimming removed 7 bases at V and 4 bases at J, with 22 bases between. The length of the CDR3 is 16 residues. Germline values: CDR1 SGHTA, CDR2 FQGNSA. The CDR3 DNA follows: TGTGCCAGCACCCAGGGTAGTCAACAGGGACCCTATGGCTACACCTTC. This translates into CASTQGSQQGPYGYTF.

This clone was recorded a few times. The chain employs TRBV7-2 and TRBJ2-3; D unresolved. V lost 7 bases to trimming and J lost 0 bases, with 11 bases between them. Germline V gene sequence: CDR1 SGHTA, CDR2 FQGNSA. The CDR3 runs to 14 residues. CDR3 DNA sequence: TGTGCCAGCACCCTTTCTGCTAGCACAGATACGCAGTATTTT. Translation gives CASTLSASTDTQYF.

This clone was seen only a few times. This chain links TRBV28 with TRBJ2-7; TRBD1 or TRBD2 may be the D gene (6 bases each). The CDR3 runs 16 residues. CDR1 and CDR2 from the germline V gene are MDHEN and SYDVKM. The V end was cut by 6 bases, the J end by 2 bases, with 20 bases between. CDR3 sequence reads: CASRVGGGGGTYEQYF. The CDR3 DNA follows: TGTGCCAGCAGGGTAGGAGGGGGTGGCGGGACCTACGAGCAGTACTTC.

This clone came up a few times. The genes are TRBV5-1 and TRBJ2-7; no clear D. Germline CDR1 reads SGHRS; CDR2 reads YFSETQ. Between the trimmed V and J ends, which lost 2 bases and 1 base, there was a span of 7 bases. This CDR3 comprises 13 residues. The CDR3: CASSFQTSYEQYF. The CDR3 nucleotides are TGCGCCAGCAGCTTCCAGACATCCTACGAGCAGTACTTC. Supplemented by reference TRBV5-1 and TRBJ2-7, the full variable domain reads KAGVTQTPRYLIKTRGQQVTLSCSPISGHRSVSWYQQTPGQGLQFLFEYFSETQRNKGNFPGRFSGRQFSNSRSEMNVSTLELGDSALYLCASSFQTSYEQYFGPGTRLTVT.

With respect to this clone: One junction end does not reproduce the germline sequence, and a read error may be involved. The V and J genes are TRBV10-3 and TRBJ1-2; D gene ambiguous. Looked up from germline, CDR1 is ENHRY and CDR2 is SYGVKD. This CDR3 is 13 amino acids long. CDR3 sequence (DNA): TGTGCCAGCAGTTACAACAGATTCTATGGCTACACCTTC. Its protein product is CASSYNRFYGYTF.

The table lists this clone with a few counts. The V and J genes are TRBV12-2 and TRBJ2-1; the tabulated D call, TRBD2, remains unverified against the DNA. TRBV12-2 is listed as a pseudogene. This CDR3 has 15 residues. In DNA, the CDR3 is TGTGCAAGTCGCTTAATCTGGCGGGAGCCCCATGAGCAGTTCTTC. It specifies CASRLIWREPHEQFF.

This clone appeared a few times. The chain couples TRBV6-6 to TRBJ2-1; D remains unclear. V was clipped by 0 bases and J by 0 bases, with 9 bases between them. Germline-derived CDR1 and CDR2 are MNHNY and SVGAGI (reference sequence). The length of the CDR3 is 16 residues. The CDR3 coding sequence is TGTGCCAGCAGTTACTCTATTGGAAGCTCCTACAATGAGCAGTTCTTC. This translates into CASSYSIGSSYNEQFF.

The chain recombines TRBV19 with TRBJ2-1; D call uncertain. V lost 5 bases, J lost 10 bases, and 9 bases lay in between. Germline V gene data show CDR1 as LNHDA and CDR2 as SQIVND (reference sequence). This CDR3 has 11 residues. CDR3 bases: TGTGCCAGTAGTCAACGCGGCGAGCAGTTCTTC. This gives the protein CASSQRGEQFF.

This clone showed up just a few times. This chain joins TRBV7-3 and TRBJ2-5; no firm D call. The length of the CDR3 is 13 residues. The ends were cut back, 1 base at V and 5 bases at J, with 8 bases in the middle. CDR1 is SGHTA, CDR2 FQGTGA, per germline. Here the CDR3 DNA reads TGTGCCAGCAGCTTAAATTGGCGGGAGACCCAGTACTTC. It encodes CASSLNWRETQYF. Using reference TRBV7-3 and TRBJ2-5 for the parts outside the CDR3, the full variable domain is GAGVSQTPSNKVTEKGKYVELRCDPISGHTALYWYRQSLGQGPEFLIYFQGTGAADDSGLPNDRFFAVRPEGSVSTLKIQRTERGDSAVYLCASSLNWRETQYFGPGTRLLVL.

The chain recombines TRBV9 with TRBJ2-7; 7 bases are shared with TRBD1. Per the germline V gene, CDR1 is SGDLS and CDR2 is YYNGEE. This CDR3 has 15 residues. V was clipped by 0 bases and J by 2 bases; unmatched bases: 5. The CDR3 sequence is CASSVAPQGAYEQYF. CDR3 nucleotide sequence: TGTGCCAGCAGCGTAGCCCCCCAGGGGGCCTACGAGCAGTACTTC.

This clone turned up a few times. The rearrangement links TRBV28 to TRBJ1-4; D ambiguous. This CDR3 has 15 residues. CDR1 MDHEN and CDR2 SYDVKM come from the germline V gene. Trimming removed 6 bases at V and 0 bases at J, with 11 bases between. CDR3 sequence (DNA): TGTGCCAGCAGCGACCCGGGGTCAACTAATGAAAAACTGTTTTTT. Translated, it gives CASSDPGSTNEKLFF.

This clone turned up a few times. This rearrangement joins TRBV2 to TRBJ1-1; D not resolved. This CDR3 is built from 13 residues. Trimming pared 6 bases from V and 2 bases from J, leaving 10 bases between. The germline CDR1 and CDR2 sequences are SNHLY and FYNNEI. DNA of the CDR3: TGTGCCAGCAGCCTCGACGGAAACACTGAAGCTTTCTTT. It translates to CASSLDGNTEAFF.

This rearrangement joins TRBV29-1 to TRBJ1-1; 10 nucleotides match TRBD1. V was pared by 4 bases and J by 0 bases, with 11 bases of the junction left unmatched. Germline V gives CDR1 SQVTM, CDR2 ANQGSEA. This CDR3 contains 17 residues. The CDR3 loop reads CSVGPGTGDEVNTEAFF. CDR3 DNA: TGCAGCGTTGGCCCTGGGACAGGGGACGAAGTGAACACTGAAGCTTTCTTT.